These 18 T cell receptor beta chains originate from one sample sequenced in a study of tumor-infiltrating lymphocytes in primary liver carcinoma. Unsorted whole blood supplied the blood RNA, and germline DNA was isolated too. The authors made TCR beta cDNA from about 500 ng total RNA with a constant-region primer. Amplification in three nested multiplex PCR rounds with slightly modified ARM-PCR gave rise to TCR beta libraries. The two initial PCR rounds, about 9 cycles each, used TRBV1-TRBV30 forward and C-beta reverse primers. TCRdb reanalysed the multiplex PCR reads using MiXCR and keeps one entry per CDR3 protein. The sample has fewer than 400,000 distinct CDR3 sequences, roughly two thirds seen once. Sequencing was carried out using peripheral blood. These receptors all come from a man aged 40-49 years with primary liver carcinoma and hepatitis B virus infection.

This sequence joins TRBV10-3 and TRBJ1-3, with TRBD1 matching over 7 bases. The CDR3 contains 15 residues. Germline assignment: CDR1 ENHRY and CDR2 SYGVKD. The V and J ends lost 10 bases and 1 base, in that order; junction bases with no gene match: 10. The CDR3 loop is CATMGEGASGNTIYF. The CDR3 DNA reads as TGTGCCACCATGGGAGAGGGGGCGTCTGGAAACACCATATATTTT.

This clonotype was detected a few times. The chain has TRBV5-6 and TRBJ1-1; D may be TRBD1 (5 bases). The V end lost 4 bases, the J end lost 4 bases, and 14 bases lay between the germline ends. The CDR3 runs 14 residues. Per germline, CDR1 SGHDT and CDR2 YYEEEE. This chain's CDR3 is CASSRGRDFTEAFF. DNA of the CDR3: TGTGCCAGCAGCCGGGGGAGGGATTTCACTGAAGCTTTCTTT.

The chain combines TRBV7-2 with TRBJ2-7; D unclear. The CDR3 is made up of 14 amino acids. With 2 bases removed from V and 5 bases from J, the gap between germline ends came to 13 bases. Germline lookup yields CDR1 SGHTA and CDR2 FQGNSA. The CDR3 loop is CASSLQARANEQYF. The CDR3 nucleotides read TGTGCCAGCAGCTTACAAGCGCGAGCTAACGAGCAGTACTTC.

This clonotype has at least ten counts. The chain links TRBV4-3 to TRBJ2-2, with a possible D match to TRBD2 (7 bases). Germline loops: CDR1 LGHNA, CDR2 YSLEER. The CDR3 loop spans 16 amino acids. V was trimmed by 2 bases and J by 7 bases, leaving 17 bases between them. This chain's CDR3 is CASSQSLSGGNGELFF. For the CDR3, the DNA is TGCGCCAGCAGCCAATCGTTATCGGGGGGCAACGGGGAGCTGTTTTTT.

As for this clonotype: One base away lies a much larger clone, so this may be a sequencing read error. The chain links TRBV4-2 to TRBJ2-2; 8 bases fit TRBD2. The V gene's germline CDR1 is LGHNA and CDR2 YNFKEQ. This CDR3 spans 16 amino acids. The CDR3 reads CAGSQDLASGSRELFF. CDR3 sequence (DNA): TGTGCCGGCAGCCAAGATCTGGCCAGCGGGAGCCGGGAGCTGTTTTTT.

This clonotype was seen many times. The chain recombines TRBV2 with TRBJ2-6, with D perhaps TRBD2 (6 bases). This CDR3 has 15 amino acids. V lost 6 bases to trimming and J lost 0 bases, with 9 bases between them. The germline V gene has CDR1 SNHLY and CDR2 FYNNEI. This CDR3 is CASSLEGSGANVLTF. The CDR3 nucleotides read TGTGCCAGCAGCCTGGAGGGCTCTGGGGCCAACGTCCTGACTTTC.

As to this clonotype: This may stem from a read error, because a much larger clone lies one nucleotide away. The chain uses TRBV6-5 and TRBJ1-6; D is possibly TRBD1 (6 bases). This CDR3 contains 16 residues. Trimming cost V 4 bases and J 4 bases, with 14 bases left between them. Germline CDR1 is MNHEY and CDR2 is SVGAGI. CDR3 bases: TGTGCCAGCAGTTTAAACGGTCAGGGGTATAATTCACCCCTCCACTTT. This gives the protein CASSLNGQGYNSPLHF.

This clonotype has more than one count but fewer than ten. V is TRBV5-1 and J is TRBJ2-1; 9 nucleotides match TRBD1. The ends lost 2 bases at V and 6 bases at J; junction bases unmatched: 6. The germline gives CDR1 SGHRS, CDR2 YFSETQ. The length of the CDR3 is 15 residues. CDR3 in DNA: TGCGCCAGCAGCTTTGGGGACAGGGTAATCAATGAGCAGTTCTTC. Translated: CASSFGDRVINEQFF.

The chain carries TRBV28 and TRBJ1-2; D unresolved. V dropped 2 bases and J dropped 6 bases, with 10 bases sitting between them. This CDR3 spans 13 amino acids. Germline-derived CDR1 and CDR2 are MDHEN and SYDVKM. CDR3 protein: CASSLRQLNGYTF. The CDR3 nucleotides read TGTGCCAGCAGTTTACGGCAGCTAAATGGCTACACCTTC.

The chain employs TRBV5-1 and TRBJ1-1; maybe TRBD1 (5 bases). CDR1 is SGHRS, CDR2 YFSETQ, per germline. V was shortened by 4 bases and J by 1 base, with 11 bases between the two germline ends. This CDR3 region has 14 residues. The chain's CDR3 is CASSKSTGNTEAFF. The CDR3 DNA reads TGCGCCAGCAGCAAGTCAACAGGGAACACTGAAGCTTTCTTT.

This clonotype was detected a few times. CDR3 region: CASRTSGANVLTF. For the CDR3, the DNA is TGTGCCAGCAGAACGTCTGGGGCCAACGTCCTGACTTTC. V is TRBV7-9 and J is TRBJ2-6; D is uncertain. The length of the CDR3 is 13 residues. Germline lookup yields CDR1 SEHNR and CDR2 FQNEAQ (reference sequence). V was trimmed by 6 bases and J by 1 base, leaving 4 bases between them.

The chain employs TRBV7-9 and TRBJ2-1; D unclear. The germline V and J ends were trimmed by 0 bases and 8 bases, with 14 bases remaining between them. The length of the CDR3 is 15 residues. Germline assignment: CDR1 SEHNR and CDR2 FQNEAQ (reference sequence). The CDR3 region has the DNA TGTGCCAGCAGCTTAGCGAGAAATTTTGTCTATGAGCAGTTCTTC. This codes for CASSLARNFVYEQFF.

This clonotype was found once. It may be a read error: a sequence one base away is much more abundant. The CDR3 DNA reads as TGCAGCGCTGTCGACTCCCCCTACGAGCAGTGCTTC. It translates to CSAVDSPYEQCF. The rearrangement joins TRBV29-1 to TRBJ2-7, with unresolved D. The CDR3 contains 12 residues. CDR1 is SQVTM and CDR2 is ANQGSEA in the germline V gene.

This clonotype has a single count. This sequence may be a read error, since a much larger clone differs from it by one base. The J gene is TRBJ2-1, the V gene TRBV6-2 or TRBV6-3; D gene ambiguous. The germline CDR1 and CDR2 sequences are MNHEY and SVGEGT. V was cut by 0 bases and J by 0 bases, with 9 bases left in between. CDR3 length: 16 residues. CDR3 in DNA: TGTGCCAGCAGTTACTCGGATAGCCTCTCCTACAATGAGCAGTTCTTC. It encodes CASSYSDSLSYNEQFF.

The sample holds many counts of this clonotype. The chain is built from TRBV10-2 and TRBJ2-7; 9 bases map to TRBD1. The CDR3 covers 14 residues. The J segment lost 2 bases and the V segment lost 10 bases, leaving 9 bases of the junction unmatched. Germline assignment: CDR1 WSHSY and CDR2 SAAADI. CDR3 protein: CATYTTGGTYEQYF. As DNA, the CDR3 is TGCGCCACATACACGACAGGGGGTACCTACGAGCAGTACTTC.

CDR3 nucleotides: TGCAGTGCCATGACATCTGGGACCGGCACCCCCTACGGGCAATACTTC. It encodes CSAMTSGTGTPYGQYF. The chain couples TRBV29-1 to TRBJ2-7, with D perhaps matching TRBD1 or TRBD2 (5 bases each). Per germline, CDR1 SQVTM and CDR2 ANQGSEA. This CDR3 comprises 16 residues.

On this clonotype itself: A much more abundant neighbour one base away suggests this may be a read error. The chain is built from TRBV6-2 or TRBV6-3 and TRBJ2-1, with D possibly being TRBD1 or TRBD2 (5 bases each). The CDR3 is 15 residues long. Trimming pared 10 bases from V and 3 bases from J, leaving 19 bases between. In germline, CDR1 is MNHEY, CDR2 SVGEGT. Here the CDR3 DNA reads TGTGCCACCACCAAGCGGACGGGGCTCTACAATGAGCAGTTCTTC. This codes for CATTKRTGLYNEQFF.

The chain employs TRBV2 and TRBJ2-2; D is perhaps TRBD2 (5 bases). Germline V CDR1 and CDR2: SNHLY, FYNNEI. The CDR3 length is 14 residues. V was pared by 9 bases and J by 2 bases, with 13 bases between. CDR3 in amino acids: CARSGGINTGELFF. The CDR3 nucleotides read TGTGCCAGAAGCGGCGGAATTAACACCGGGGAGCTGTTTTTT. The complete variable domain, with remaining parts taken from reference TRBV2 and TRBJ2-2, reads EPEVTQTPSHQVTQMGQEVILRCVPISNHLYFYWYRQILGQKVEFLVSFYNNEISEKSEIFDDQFSVERPDGSNFTLKIRSTKLEDSAMYFCARSGGINTGELFFGEGSRLTVL.